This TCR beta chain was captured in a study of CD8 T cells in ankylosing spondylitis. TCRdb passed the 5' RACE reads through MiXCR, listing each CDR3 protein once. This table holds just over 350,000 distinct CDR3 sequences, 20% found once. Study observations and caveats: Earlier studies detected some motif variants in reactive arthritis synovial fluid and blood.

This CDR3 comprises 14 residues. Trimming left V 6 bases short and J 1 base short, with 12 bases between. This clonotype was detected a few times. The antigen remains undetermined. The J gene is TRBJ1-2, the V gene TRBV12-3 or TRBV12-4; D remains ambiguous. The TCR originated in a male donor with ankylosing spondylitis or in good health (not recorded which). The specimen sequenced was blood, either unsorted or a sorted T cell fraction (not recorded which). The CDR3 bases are TGTGCCAGCAGGTGGGGAGGAAATAACTATGGCTACACCTTC. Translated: CASRWGGNNYGYTF.